This TCR beta chain was identified in a study of blood T cells in healthy people across ages. Study results and limitations: Investigators treated diversity estimates from one million T cells as underestimates. Both naive CD4+ cell counts and diversity were greater in long-lived donors than in aged donors.

RNA extraction gave at least 5.5 micrograms of total RNA per sample. The second PCR ran roughly 7 to 12 cycles with a sample-barcoded 5' primer and J-beta primers. TCRdb used MiXCR to reprocess the 5' RACE reads, holding one entry per CDR3 protein. The sample contains about 400,000 distinct CDR3 sequences, 50% to 60% of which appear only once. With regard to this clonotype: Its antigen remains unidentified.

Trimming left V 1 base short and J 1 base short, with 9 bases between. The V gene's germline CDR1 is SGHRS and CDR2 YFSETQ. The CDR3 is 15 amino acids. The specimen sequenced was blood. The chain joins TRBV5-1 to TRBJ2-1; a weak D match, TRBD2 (5 bases). The receptor comes from a man in his 60s in good health. The CDR3 DNA is TGCGCCAGCAGCTTGAGGCTAGCATCCTACAATGAGCAGTTCTTC. Protein sequence: CASSLRLASYNEQFF.